A selection of T cell receptor beta chains follows, all from one sample in a study of OX40 agonist ivuxolimab in advanced cancers. TCRdb's copy holds only in-frame clones and misses some; the assay was immunoSEQ multiplex PCR. The repertoire consists of about 74,000 clones, with 84% occurring once and the leading ten covering over 2%. Sequencing used CD4+ or CD8+ T cells sorted from blood, obtained in a trial of the OX40 agonist ivuxolimab. These receptors were obtained from an adult with an advanced solid tumor such as melanoma, head and neck, liver or kidney cancer. CDR3s include the opening cysteine and the closing phenylalanine or tryptophan. The D gene is left open where the match is weak. Size is omitted from some rows. Given values are once, few, many or a class for expanded clones.

clone size: -; D gene: -; V gene: TRBV27; J gene: TRBJ1-5; CDR3 length: 13; CDR3 protein: CASSTRTDQPQHF; CDR3 DNA: TGTGCCAGCAGTACCCGGACGGATCAGCCCCAGCATTTT
clone size: few; D gene: -; V gene: TRBV28; J gene: TRBJ1-5; CDR3 length: 13; CDR3 protein: CASSLIGGQPQHF; CDR3 DNA: TGTGCCAGCAGTTTAATCGGGGGCCAGCCCCAGCATTTT
clone size: -; D gene: -; V gene: TRBV6-5; J gene: TRBJ2-7; CDR3 length: 14; CDR3 protein: CASSYGSPLYEQYF; CDR3 DNA: TGTGCCAGCAGTTACGGCTCCCCTCTCTACGAGCAGTACTTC
clone size: -; D gene: TRBD2; V gene: TRBV9; J gene: TRBJ2-1; CDR3 length: 16; CDR3 protein: CASSGGLAGGPGEQFF; CDR3 DNA: TGTGCCAGCAGCGGGGGACTAGCGGGAGGGCCGGGTGAGCAGTTCTTC
clone size: -; D gene: -; V gene: TRBV28; J gene: TRBJ1-3; CDR3 length: 18; CDR3 protein: CASSPPSGAGSSGNTIYF; CDR3 DNA: TGTGCCAGCAGTCCCCCCTCAGGAGCAGGGAGCTCTGGAAACACCATATATTTT
clone size: once; D gene: -; V gene: TRBV27; J gene: TRBJ2-7; CDR3 length: 14; CDR3 protein: CASSRSRGPYEQYF; CDR3 DNA: TGTGCCAGCAGTCGTTCTCGGGGACCCTACGAGCAGTACTTC
clone size: -; D gene: -; V gene: TRBV29-1; J gene: TRBJ2-7; CDR3 length: 11; CDR3 protein: CSVEGSYEQYF; CDR3 DNA: TGCAGCGTTGAAGGCAGCTACGAGCAGTACTTC
clone size: -; D gene: -; V gene: TRBV19; J gene: TRBJ2-7; CDR3 length: 16; CDR3 protein: CASSIWRTSVRDEQYF; CDR3 DNA: TGTGCCAGTAGTATTTGGAGGACTTCCGTGAGAGACGAGCAGTACTTC
clone size: -; D gene: -; V gene: TRBV29-1; J gene: TRBJ1-2; CDR3 length: 15; CDR3 protein: CSVPPPGGSSYGYTF; CDR3 DNA: TGCAGCGTTCCCCCCCCGGGGGGTTCGAGCTATGGCTACACCTTC
clone size: -; D gene: TRBD2; V gene: TRBV7-9; J gene: TRBJ2-7; CDR3 length: 15; CDR3 protein: CASSWSGGFSTEQYF; CDR3 DNA: TGTGCCAGCAGTTGGTCGGGGGGTTTCTCGACTGAGCAGTACTTC
clone size: -; D gene: -; V gene: TRBV18; J gene: TRBJ1-2; CDR3 length: 15; CDR3 protein: CASSPLGEPESGYTF; CDR3 DNA: TGTGCCAGCTCACCACTGGGGGAACCCGAATCCGGCTACACCTTC
clone size: -; D gene: -; V gene: TRBV27; J gene: TRBJ1-2; CDR3 length: 12; CDR3 protein: CASSSGFGGYTF; CDR3 DNA: TGTGCCAGCAGTTCAGGGTTCGGTGGCTACACCTTC
clone size: -; D gene: -; V gene: TRBV7-6; J gene: TRBJ2-5; CDR3 length: 14; CDR3 protein: CASSPGRPRETQYF; CDR3 DNA: TGTGCCAGCAGCCCCGGACGGCCTCGGGAGACCCAGTACTTC
clone size: -; D gene: TRBD1; V gene: TRBV5-1; J gene: TRBJ2-7; CDR3 length: 14; CDR3 protein: CASSLGQGNYEQYF; CDR3 DNA: TGCGCCAGCAGTTTGGGACAGGGCAACTACGAGCAGTACTTC
clone size: once; D gene: -; V gene: TRBV2; J gene: TRBJ1-3; CDR3 length: 14; CDR3 protein: CASRVGLSGNTIYF; CDR3 DNA: TGTGCCAGCAGGGTCGGGCTCTCTGGAAACACCATATATTTT
clone size: -; D gene: -; V gene: TRBV5-1; J gene: TRBJ2-5; CDR3 length: 12; CDR3 protein: CASSLARETQYF; CDR3 DNA: TGCGCCAGCAGCTTGGCCCGGGAGACCCAGTACTTC
clone size: few; D gene: -; V gene: TRBV5-5; J gene: TRBJ1-5; CDR3 length: 15; CDR3 protein: CASSLAVTSNQPQHF; CDR3 DNA: TGTGCCAGCAGCTTGGCCGTTACAAGCAATCAGCCCCAGCATTTT
clone size: -; D gene: -; V gene: TRBV19; J gene: TRBJ1-2; CDR3 length: 15; CDR3 protein: CASSIGGSQMRGYTF; CDR3 DNA: TGTGCCAGTAGTATAGGGGGGTCGCAAATGAGAGGCTACACCTTC
clone size: -; D gene: TRBD1; V gene: TRBV30; J gene: TRBJ1-6; CDR3 length: 17; CDR3 protein: CAWSAGYRGPYNSPLHF; CDR3 DNA: TGTGCCTGGAGTGCCGGATACAGGGGCCCCTATAATTCACCCCTCCACTTT
clone size: -; D gene: -; V gene: TRBV7-2; J gene: TRBJ1-1; CDR3 length: 14; CDR3 protein: CASRRGAMNTEAFF; CDR3 DNA: TGTGCCAGCAGGCGGGGAGCCATGAACACTGAAGCTTTCTTT
clone size: -; D gene: -; V gene: TRBV27; J gene: TRBJ1-6; CDR3 length: 12; CDR3 protein: CASMRGNSPLHF; CDR3 DNA: TGTGCCAGCATGAGGGGGAATTCACCCCTCCACTTT
clone size: -; D gene: -; V gene: TRBV2; J gene: TRBJ1-6; CDR3 length: 14; CDR3 protein: CASTRQARNSPLHF; CDR3 DNA: TGTGCCAGCACCCGACAGGCGAGAAATTCACCCCTCCACTTT
clone size: few; D gene: -; V gene: TRBV7-2; J gene: TRBJ2-1; CDR3 length: 11; CDR3 protein: CASSPLRDPFF; CDR3 DNA: TGTGCCAGCAGCCCTCTCCGGGATCCGTTCTTC
clone size: -; D gene: -; V gene: TRBV14; J gene: TRBJ1-3; CDR3 length: 16; CDR3 protein: CASSPRTHLSGNTIYF; CDR3 DNA: TGTGCCAGCAGCCCCCGGACCCACTTATCTGGAAACACCATATATTTT
clone size: -; D gene: TRBD2; V gene: TRBV9; J gene: TRBJ2-1; CDR3 length: 13; CDR3 protein: CASSGPWEGEQFF; CDR3 DNA: TGTGCCAGCAGCGGGCCATGGGAGGGTGAGCAGTTCTTC
clone size: -; D gene: -; V gene: TRBV4-2; J gene: TRBJ1-4; CDR3 length: 12; CDR3 protein: CASSQVDEKLFF; CDR3 DNA: TGTGCCAGCAGCCAAGTCGACGAAAAACTGTTTTTT
clone size: -; D gene: TRBD2; V gene: TRBV6-4; J gene: TRBJ2-1; CDR3 length: 15; CDR3 protein: CASSDYASGYNEQFF; CDR3 DNA: TGTGCCAGCAGTGACTACGCTAGCGGGTACAATGAGCAGTTCTTC
clone size: -; D gene: -; V gene: TRBV28; J gene: TRBJ2-5; CDR3 length: 14; CDR3 protein: CASSLSGSRQTQYF; CDR3 DNA: TGTGCCAGCAGTTTAAGTGGGAGCCGCCAGACCCAGTACTTC
clone size: -; D gene: -; V gene: TRBV18; J gene: TRBJ2-1; CDR3 length: 15; CDR3 protein: CASSPGLITRGEQFF; CDR3 DNA: TGTGCCAGCTCACCCGGACTAATCACTCGCGGTGAGCAGTTCTTC
clone size: -; D gene: TRBD1; V gene: TRBV7-2; J gene: TRBJ1-3; CDR3 length: 17; CDR3 protein: CASSLRGDRGAGNTIYF; CDR3 DNA: TGTGCCAGCAGCTTACGGGGGGACAGGGGTGCTGGAAACACCATATATTTT
clone size: -; D gene: TRBD1; V gene: TRBV28; J gene: TRBJ1-1; CDR3 length: 13; CDR3 protein: CASSPDRVREAFF; CDR3 DNA: TGTGCCAGCAGTCCGGACAGGGTTAGGGAAGCTTTCTTT
clone size: -; D gene: TRBD2; V gene: TRBV7-3; J gene: TRBJ2-7; CDR3 length: 14; CDR3 protein: CASSQEGGHYEQYF; CDR3 DNA: TGTGCCAGCAGCCAAGAGGGAGGGCACTACGAGCAGTACTTC
clone size: -; D gene: -; V gene: TRBV2; J gene: TRBJ2-7; CDR3 length: 14; CDR3 protein: CASSGGTPYYEQYF; CDR3 DNA: TGTGCCAGCAGTGGCGGGACCCCATACTACGAGCAGTACTTC
clone size: once; D gene: -; V gene: TRBV5-1; J gene: TRBJ2-1; CDR3 length: 16; CDR3 protein: CASTEPGPSSYNEQFF; CDR3 DNA: TGCGCCAGCACCGAGCCGGGACCCAGCTCCTACAATGAGCAGTTCTTC
clone size: -; D gene: TRBD2; V gene: TRBV27; J gene: TRBJ2-5; CDR3 length: 15; CDR3 protein: CASSFLAAPQETQYF; CDR3 DNA: TGTGCCAGCAGTTTCCTAGCGGCGCCGCAAGAGACCCAGTACTTC
clone size: -; D gene: TRBD1; V gene: TRBV5-1; J gene: TRBJ2-1; CDR3 length: 16; CDR3 protein: CASSSSPGTGHNEQFF; CDR3 DNA: TGCGCCAGCAGCTCCTCCCCCGGGACAGGGCACAATGAGCAGTTCTTC
clone size: -; D gene: -; V gene: TRBV28; J gene: TRBJ2-2; CDR3 length: 14; CDR3 protein: CASRPGNLPGELFF; CDR3 DNA: TGTGCCAGCCGGCCAGGGAATTTACCAGGGGAGCTGTTTTTT
clone size: -; D gene: -; V gene: TRBV6-5; J gene: TRBJ1-1; CDR3 length: 14; CDR3 protein: CASSEWGALGEAFF; CDR3 DNA: TGTGCCAGCAGTGAATGGGGTGCCTTGGGCGAAGCTTTCTTT
clone size: -; D gene: TRBD1; V gene: TRBV6-5; J gene: TRBJ2-3; CDR3 length: 16; CDR3 protein: CASSYRGQGGTDTQYF; CDR3 DNA: TGTGCCAGCAGCTACAGGGGACAGGGTGGTACAGATACGCAGTATTTT
clone size: -; D gene: -; V gene: TRBV7-9; J gene: TRBJ2-3; CDR3 length: 13; CDR3 protein: CASSLSLTDTQYF; CDR3 DNA: TGTGCCAGCAGCTTATCCCTTACAGATACGCAGTATTTT
clone size: -; D gene: -; V gene: TRBV18; J gene: TRBJ2-5; CDR3 length: 12; CDR3 protein: CASSGLRETQYF; CDR3 DNA: TGTGCCAGCTCCGGACTAAGAGAGACCCAGTACTTC
clone size: -; D gene: -; V gene: TRBV7-3; J gene: TRBJ2-1; CDR3 length: 13; CDR3 protein: CASSLGTYNEQFF; CDR3 DNA: TGTGCCAGCAGCTTAGGGACTTACAATGAGCAGTTCTTC
clone size: -; D gene: -; V gene: TRBV7-8; J gene: TRBJ1-5; CDR3 length: 14; CDR3 protein: CASSPLDGNQPQHF; CDR3 DNA: TGTGCCAGCAGCCCGCTTGATGGCAATCAGCCCCAGCATTTT
clone size: -; D gene: -; V gene: TRBV5-3; J gene: TRBJ2-5; CDR3 length: 16; CDR3 protein: CANSRLRSAVQETQYF; CDR3 DNA: TGTGCAAACTCCCGTCTCAGGAGCGCGGTCCAAGAGACCCAGTACTTC
clone size: -; D gene: -; V gene: TRBV19; J gene: TRBJ2-2; CDR3 length: 16; CDR3 protein: CASSIRGGEATGELFF; CDR3 DNA: TGTGCCAGTAGTATAAGGGGGGGCGAGGCCACCGGGGAGCTGTTTTTT
clone size: -; D gene: -; V gene: TRBV5-1; J gene: TRBJ1-1; CDR3 length: 14; CDR3 protein: CASSLTGPNTEAFF; CDR3 DNA: TGCGCCAGCAGCTTGACAGGGCCGAACACTGAAGCTTTCTTT
clone size: -; D gene: -; V gene: TRBV30; J gene: TRBJ1-2; CDR3 length: 14; CDR3 protein: CAWGSGSGTYGYTF; CDR3 DNA: TGTGCCTGGGGTAGTGGGTCAGGTACCTATGGCTACACCTTC
clone size: -; D gene: TRBD1; V gene: TRBV4-3; J gene: TRBJ1-2; CDR3 length: 15; CDR3 protein: CASSHRDRPLGGYTF; CDR3 DNA: TGCGCCAGCAGCCACCGGGACAGGCCCCTCGGGGGCTACACCTTC
clone size: few; D gene: -; V gene: TRBV7-3; J gene: TRBJ2-3; CDR3 length: 14; CDR3 protein: CASSLGLSGDTQYF; CDR3 DNA: TGTGCCAGCAGCTTAGGGCTGTCGGGGGATACGCAGTATTTT
clone size: -; D gene: TRBD1; V gene: TRBV4-2; J gene: TRBJ2-7; CDR3 length: 15; CDR3 protein: CASSQGRDRVYEQYF; CDR3 DNA: TGTGCCAGCAGCCAAGGACGGGACAGGGTCTACGAGCAGTACTTC
clone size: -; D gene: -; V gene: TRBV11-2; J gene: TRBJ2-7; CDR3 length: 14; CDR3 protein: CASSLGHRGGEQYF; CDR3 DNA: TGTGCCAGCAGCTTAGGTCACAGGGGAGGCGAGCAGTACTTC
clone size: -; D gene: TRBD1; V gene: TRBV19; J gene: TRBJ2-3; CDR3 length: 14; CDR3 protein: CASNRKGTADTQYF; CDR3 DNA: TGTGCCAGTAATCGCAAGGGGACAGCAGATACGCAGTATTTT
clone size: -; D gene: -; V gene: TRBV7-8; J gene: TRBJ2-4; CDR3 length: 16; CDR3 protein: CASSLLAVAGKNIQYF; CDR3 DNA: TGTGCCAGCAGCTTACTTGCGGTCGCGGGCAAAAACATTCAGTACTTC
clone size: -; D gene: TRBD2; V gene: TRBV28; J gene: TRBJ2-3; CDR3 length: 13; CDR3 protein: CASSLSGGDTQYF; CDR3 DNA: TGTGCCAGCAGTTTATCGGGGGGAGATACGCAGTATTTT
clone size: few; D gene: -; V gene: TRBV30; J gene: TRBJ1-5; CDR3 length: 14; CDR3 protein: CAWNTGEFYQPQHF; CDR3 DNA: TGTGCCTGGAACACGGGGGAGTTCTATCAGCCCCAGCATTTT
clone size: -; D gene: -; V gene: TRBV5-8; J gene: TRBJ2-1; CDR3 length: 15; CDR3 protein: CASSLTASSYNEQFF; CDR3 DNA: TGTGCCAGCAGCTTGACAGCAAGCTCCTACAATGAGCAGTTCTTC
clone size: -; D gene: -; V gene: TRBV7-2; J gene: TRBJ2-2; CDR3 length: 15; CDR3 protein: CASSLATPGTGELFF; CDR3 DNA: TGTGCCAGCAGCTTAGCTACGCCTGGGACCGGGGAGCTGTTTTTT